The 8 T cell receptor beta chains reported below all come from one sample, sequenced in a study of shared clonotypes between healthy human individuals. The table came from immunoSEQ multiplex PCR; TCRdb's copy has only in-frame clones and leaves some out. The sample consists of around 2,100,000 clones, about 95% of them appearing once. CD45RO-negative cells were positively selected for CCR7, leaving out terminally differentiated effector memory CD45RA+ cells. Sequencing was carried out using naive CD8+ T cells sorted from blood. These receptor sequences come from a man aged 18 to 35 in good health.

The CDR3 here is CSGRGIGDTEAFF. Written as DNA, the CDR3 is TGCAGCGGCAGGGGTATTGGGGACACTGAAGCTTTCTTT. The chain has TRBV29-1 and TRBJ1-1; D is perhaps TRBD1 (6 bases). This CDR3 contains 13 residues. The germline V gene has CDR1 SQVTM and CDR2 ANQGSEA. V lost 7 bases and J 3 bases, leaving 15 bases between the germline ends.

This chain connects TRBV5-1 to TRBJ2-2, with no clear D. Per the germline V gene, CDR1 is SGHRS and CDR2 is YFSETQ. The CDR3 loop spans 12 amino acids. V was cut by 8 bases and J by 6 bases, with 11 bases left in between. The CDR3, as DNA: TGCGCCAGTACTCACTTGGCCGGGGAGCTGTTTTTT. Amino acid sequence: CASTHLAGELFF.

The chain has TRBV7-9 and TRBJ2-1, with D perhaps TRBD2 (6 bases). This CDR3 contains 19 residues. CDR1 and CDR2 (germline): SEHNR, FQNEAQ (reference sequence). Trimming stripped 5 bases from V and 0 bases from J, with 23 bases between. Here the CDR3 reads CASSPEPGVEGYSYNEQFF. In DNA form, the CDR3 reads TGTGCCAGCAGCCCCGAGCCGGGGGTTGAGGGTTACTCCTACAATGAGCAGTTCTTC.

As for this clone: Within the sample, other DNA sequences also encode this same CDR3. The CDR3 DNA reads as TGTGCCAGTAGTATGGGCACCGGGGAGCTGTTTTTT. Encoded protein: CASSMGTGELFF. V and J are TRBV19 and TRBJ2-2; D not certain. The V end was cut by 3 bases, the J end by 4 bases, with 3 bases between. CDR3 length: 12 residues. Germline V gene lookup returns CDR1 LNHDA and CDR2 SQIVND (reference sequence).

The chain has TRBV28 and TRBJ2-7; 8 positions match TRBD1. The V gene end was trimmed by 3 bases and the J gene end by 2 bases; junction bases not matched to a gene: 6. CDR1 and CDR2 from the germline V gene are MDHEN and SYDVKM. The CDR3 runs 15 residues. In DNA form, the CDR3 reads TGTGCCAGCAGTTTCCAGGGGGCCGTCGCCTACGAGCAGTACTTC. Its translation: CASSFQGAVAYEQYF.

J is TRBJ2-5 and V is TRBV9, with 8 bases matching TRBD2. V lost 2 bases to trimming and J lost 3 bases; unmatched junction nucleotides: 12. Germline V lookup: CDR1 SGDLS, CDR2 YYNGEE. The CDR3 has 17 residues. The CDR3 spells CASSVSGSVWQKETQYF. The DNA for the CDR3 is TGTGCCAGCAGCGTGAGCGGGAGTGTGTGGCAAAAAGAGACCCAGTACTTC.

This chain links TRBV2 with TRBJ2-1, with TRBD2 matching 9 bases. V trimming: 7 bases; J trimming: 4 bases; junction bases outside the gene matches: 5. Germline lookup yields CDR1 SNHLY and CDR2 FYNNEI. The CDR3 has 14 residues. CDR3 nucleotides: TGTGCCAGCATCGCTAGCGGGGTGTACAATGAGCAGTTCTTC. Translated: CASIASGVYNEQFF.

This chain uses TRBV11-2 with TRBJ2-7, with D unclear. V lost 0 bases, J lost 0 bases, and 15 bases lay in between. The CDR3 length is 17 residues. CDR1 and CDR2 from the germline V gene are SGHAT and FQNNGV. CDR3 region: CASSLDLKLPSSYEQYF. As DNA, the CDR3 is TGTGCCAGCAGCTTAGATCTAAAGCTTCCGAGCTCCTACGAGCAGTACTTC. Full variable domain (remainder filled in from reference TRBV11-2 and TRBJ2-7): EAGVAQSPRYKIIEKRQSVAFWCNPISGHATLYWYQQILGQGPKLLIQFQNNGVVDDSQLPKDRFSAERLKGVDSTLKIQPAKLEDSAVYLCASSLDLKLPSSYEQYFGPGTRLTVT.